This T cell receptor (beta chain) was recovered during a study of T cell changes during pregnancy in multiple sclerosis. This clone was detected once. The protocol was immunoSEQ multiplex PCR, while the TCRdb copy is restricted to in-frame clones and leaves out a portion. The sample shows tens of thousands of clones, 90% of them seen only once. The V end was cut by 2 bases, the J end by 4 bases, with 18 bases between. CDR1 MNHEY and CDR2 SMNVEV come from the germline V gene (reference sequence). CDR3 length equals 16 residues. The specimen comprised CD8+ T cells from peripheral blood mononuclear cells, sampled before pregnancy. The TCR comes from a female donor with multiple sclerosis, enrolled in a pregnancy study. V gene TRBV27 combines with J gene TRBJ2-7, with D possibly being TRBD2 (6 bases). CDR3: CASSLAGFGGWYEQYF. For the CDR3, the DNA is TGTGCCAGCAGTTTAGCGGGGTTTGGGGGATGGTACGAGCAGTACTTC.